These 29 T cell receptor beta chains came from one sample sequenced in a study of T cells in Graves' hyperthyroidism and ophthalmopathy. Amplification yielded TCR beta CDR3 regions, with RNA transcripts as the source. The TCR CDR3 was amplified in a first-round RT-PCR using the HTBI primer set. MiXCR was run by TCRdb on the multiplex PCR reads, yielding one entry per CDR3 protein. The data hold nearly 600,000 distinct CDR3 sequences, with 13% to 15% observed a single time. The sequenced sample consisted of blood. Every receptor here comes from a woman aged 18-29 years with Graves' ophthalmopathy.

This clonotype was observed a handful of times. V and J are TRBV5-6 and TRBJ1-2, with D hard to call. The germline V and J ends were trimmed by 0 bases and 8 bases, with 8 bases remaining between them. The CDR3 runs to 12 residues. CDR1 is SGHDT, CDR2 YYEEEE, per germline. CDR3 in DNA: TGTGCCAGCAGCTTGGCTGGGTTCGGCTACACCTTC. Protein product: CASSLAGFGYTF.

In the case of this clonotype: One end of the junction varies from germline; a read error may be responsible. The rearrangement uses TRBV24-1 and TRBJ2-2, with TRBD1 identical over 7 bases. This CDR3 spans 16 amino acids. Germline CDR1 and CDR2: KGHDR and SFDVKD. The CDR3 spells CATSDITGAKTGELFF. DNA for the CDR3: TGTGCCACCAGTGACATTACAGGGGCGAAGACCGGGGAGCTGTTTTTT.

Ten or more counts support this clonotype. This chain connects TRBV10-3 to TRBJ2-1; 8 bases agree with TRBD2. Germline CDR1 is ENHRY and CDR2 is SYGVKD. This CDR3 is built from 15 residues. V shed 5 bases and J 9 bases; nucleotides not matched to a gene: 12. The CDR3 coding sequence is TGTGCCATCAGTCCCGGGACTAGGACGGGTGGTGAGCAGTTCTTC. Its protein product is CAISPGTRTGGEQFF.

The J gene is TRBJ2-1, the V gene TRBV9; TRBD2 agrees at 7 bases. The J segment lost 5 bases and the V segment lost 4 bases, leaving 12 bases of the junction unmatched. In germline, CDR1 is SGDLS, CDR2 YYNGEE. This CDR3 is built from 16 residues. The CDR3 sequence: CASSLSGGRAHNEQFF. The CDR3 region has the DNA TGTGCCAGCAGCTTAAGCGGAGGGAGGGCCCACAATGAGCAGTTCTTC.

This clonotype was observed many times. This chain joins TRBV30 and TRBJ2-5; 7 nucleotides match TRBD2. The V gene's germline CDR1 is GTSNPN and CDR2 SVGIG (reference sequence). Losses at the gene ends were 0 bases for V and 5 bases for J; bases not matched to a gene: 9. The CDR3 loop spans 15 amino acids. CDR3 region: CAWSVLGGLDETQYF. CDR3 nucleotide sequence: TGTGCCTGGAGTGTATTGGGAGGACTAGACGAGACCCAGTACTTC.

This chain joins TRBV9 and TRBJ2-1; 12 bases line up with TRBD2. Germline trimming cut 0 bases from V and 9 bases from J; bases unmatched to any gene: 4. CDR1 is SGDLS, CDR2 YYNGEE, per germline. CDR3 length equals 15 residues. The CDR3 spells CASSVGTSGIVEQFF. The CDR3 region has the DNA TGTGCCAGCAGCGTAGGGACTAGCGGGATTGTTGAGCAGTTCTTC.

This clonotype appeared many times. The CDR3 protein is CATRASAGAYGYTF. CDR3 DNA: TGTGCCACTCGAGCTTCAGCGGGGGCTTACGGCTACACCTTC. This rearrangement joins TRBV5-6 to TRBJ1-2; TRBD1 might be the D (6 bases). V shed 9 bases and J shed 8 bases, with 23 bases lying between them. This CDR3 has 14 residues. From germline, CDR1 is SGHDT and CDR2 YYEEEE.

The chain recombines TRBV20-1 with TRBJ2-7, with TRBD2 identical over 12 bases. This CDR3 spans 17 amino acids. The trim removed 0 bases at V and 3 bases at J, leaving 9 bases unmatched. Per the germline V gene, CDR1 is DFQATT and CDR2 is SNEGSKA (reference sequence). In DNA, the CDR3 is TGCAGTGCTAGAGACCCCGCCCGACTAGCGGGGGTCTACGAGCAGTACTTC. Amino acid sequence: CSARDPARLAGVYEQYF.

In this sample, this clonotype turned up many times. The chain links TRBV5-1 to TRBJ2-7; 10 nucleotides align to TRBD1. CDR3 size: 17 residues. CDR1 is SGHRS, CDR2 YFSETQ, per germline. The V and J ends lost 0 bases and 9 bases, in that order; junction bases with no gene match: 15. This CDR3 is CASSLAELGQGVLVQYF. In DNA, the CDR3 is TGCGCCAGCAGCTTGGCCGAGCTCGGACAGGGGGTTTTGGTGCAGTACTTC.

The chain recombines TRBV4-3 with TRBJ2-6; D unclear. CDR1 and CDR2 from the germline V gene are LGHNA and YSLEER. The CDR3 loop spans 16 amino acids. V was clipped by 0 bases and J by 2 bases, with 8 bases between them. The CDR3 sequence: CASSQDNTAGANVLTF. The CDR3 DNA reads TGCGCCAGCAGCCAAGATAACACGGCTGGGGCCAACGTCCTGACTTTC.

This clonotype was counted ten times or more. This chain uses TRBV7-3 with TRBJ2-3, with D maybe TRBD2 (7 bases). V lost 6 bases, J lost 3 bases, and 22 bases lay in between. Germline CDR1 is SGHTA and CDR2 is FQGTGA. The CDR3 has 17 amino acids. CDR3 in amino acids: CASSYQRGASGTDTQYF. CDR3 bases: TGTGCCAGCAGTTATCAGAGGGGGGCTAGCGGAACAGATACGCAGTATTTT. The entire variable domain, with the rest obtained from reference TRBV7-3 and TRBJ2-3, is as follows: GAGVSQTPSNKVTEKGKYVELRCDPISGHTALYWYRQSLGQGPEFLIYFQGTGAADDSGLPNDRFFAVRPEGSVSTLKIQRTERGDSAVYLCASSYQRGASGTDTQYFGPGTRLTVL.

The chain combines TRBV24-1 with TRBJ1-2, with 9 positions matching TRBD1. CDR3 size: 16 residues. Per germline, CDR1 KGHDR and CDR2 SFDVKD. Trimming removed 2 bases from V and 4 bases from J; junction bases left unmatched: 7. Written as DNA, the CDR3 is TGTGCCACCAGTGATTCGATGACAGGGGGATTCTATGGCTACACCTTC. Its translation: CATSDSMTGGFYGYTF.

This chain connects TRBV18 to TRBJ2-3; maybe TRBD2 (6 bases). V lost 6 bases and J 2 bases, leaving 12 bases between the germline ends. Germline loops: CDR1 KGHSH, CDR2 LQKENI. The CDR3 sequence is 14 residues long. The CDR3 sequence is CASSIRRDTDTQYF. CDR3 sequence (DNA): TGTGCCAGCTCCATTCGGCGGGACACAGATACGCAGTATTTT. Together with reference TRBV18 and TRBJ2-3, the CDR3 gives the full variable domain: NAGVMQNPRHLVRRRGQEARLRCSPMKGHSHVYWYRQLPEEGLKFMVYLQKENIIDESGMPKERFSAEFPKEGPSILRIQQVVRGDSAAYFCASSIRRDTDTQYFGPGTRLTVL.

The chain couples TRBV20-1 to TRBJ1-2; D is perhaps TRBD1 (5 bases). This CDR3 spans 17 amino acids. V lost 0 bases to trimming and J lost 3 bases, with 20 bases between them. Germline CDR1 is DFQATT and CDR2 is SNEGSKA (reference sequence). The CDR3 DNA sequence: TGCAGTGCTAGAGATACGGGCCACTTCGGGGCCCACTATGGCTACACCTTC. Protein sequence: CSARDTGHFGAHYGYTF.

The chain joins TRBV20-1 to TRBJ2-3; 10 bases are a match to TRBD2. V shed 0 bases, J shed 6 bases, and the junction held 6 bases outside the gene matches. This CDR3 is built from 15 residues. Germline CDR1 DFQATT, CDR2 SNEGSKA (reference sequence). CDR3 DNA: TGCAGTGCTAGAGATCAGCGGGAGGGCCCGGATACGCAGTATTTT. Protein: CSARDQREGPDTQYF.

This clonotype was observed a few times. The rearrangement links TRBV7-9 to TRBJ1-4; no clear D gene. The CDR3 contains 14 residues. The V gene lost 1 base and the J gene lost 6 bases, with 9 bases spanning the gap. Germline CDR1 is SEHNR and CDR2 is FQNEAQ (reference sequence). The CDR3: CASSLVGGYEKLFF. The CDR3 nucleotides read TGTGCCAGCAGCTTAGTGGGCGGGTATGAAAAACTGTTTTTT.

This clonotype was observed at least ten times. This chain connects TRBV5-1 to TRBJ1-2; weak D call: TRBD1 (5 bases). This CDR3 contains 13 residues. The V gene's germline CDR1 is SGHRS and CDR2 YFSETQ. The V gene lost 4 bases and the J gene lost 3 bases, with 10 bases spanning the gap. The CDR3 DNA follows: TGCGCCAGCAGCCTCAGGGTTGACTATGGCTACACCTTC. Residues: CASSLRVDYGYTF. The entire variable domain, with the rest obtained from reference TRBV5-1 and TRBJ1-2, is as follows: KAGVTQTPRYLIKTRGQQVTLSCSPISGHRSVSWYQQTPGQGLQFLFEYFSETQRNKGNFPGRFSGRQFSNSRSEMNVSTLELGDSALYLCASSLRVDYGYTFGSGTRLTVV.

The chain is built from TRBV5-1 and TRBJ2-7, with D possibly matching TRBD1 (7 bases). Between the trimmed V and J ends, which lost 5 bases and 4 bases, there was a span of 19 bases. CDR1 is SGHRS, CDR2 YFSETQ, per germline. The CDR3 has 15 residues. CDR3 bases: TGCGCCAGCAGTAAAAACGCGGGACAGTCATACGAGCAGTACTTC. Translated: CASSKNAGQSYEQYF.

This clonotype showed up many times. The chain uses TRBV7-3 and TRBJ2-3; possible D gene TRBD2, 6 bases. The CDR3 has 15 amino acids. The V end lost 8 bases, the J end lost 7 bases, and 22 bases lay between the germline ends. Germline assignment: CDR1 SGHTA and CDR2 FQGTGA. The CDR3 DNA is TGTGCCAGCGCAGCCCCCGGGAGTTGGTCAAATACGCAGTATTTT. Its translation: CASAAPGSWSNTQYF.

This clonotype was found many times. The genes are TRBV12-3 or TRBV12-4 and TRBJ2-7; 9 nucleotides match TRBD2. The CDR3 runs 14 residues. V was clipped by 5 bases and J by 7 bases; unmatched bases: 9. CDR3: CASSISAGGPEQYF. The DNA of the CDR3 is TGTGCCAGCAGTATCTCGGCGGGAGGGCCGGAGCAGTACTTC.

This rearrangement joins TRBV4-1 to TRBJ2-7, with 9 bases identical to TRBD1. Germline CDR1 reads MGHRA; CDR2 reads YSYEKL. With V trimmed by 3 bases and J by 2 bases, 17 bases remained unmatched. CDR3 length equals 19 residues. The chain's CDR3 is CASSHPVGRGDREAYEQYF. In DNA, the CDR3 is TGCGCCAGCAGCCATCCAGTTGGGAGGGGGGACAGGGAGGCCTACGAGCAGTACTTC.

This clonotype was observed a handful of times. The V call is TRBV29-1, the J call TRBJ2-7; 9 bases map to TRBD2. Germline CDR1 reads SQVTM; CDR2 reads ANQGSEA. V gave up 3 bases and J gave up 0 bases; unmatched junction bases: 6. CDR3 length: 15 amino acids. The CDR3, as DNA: TGCAGCGTTGAGGCTAGCGGGGTTAGCTCCTACGAGCAGTACTTC. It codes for CSVEASGVSSYEQYF.

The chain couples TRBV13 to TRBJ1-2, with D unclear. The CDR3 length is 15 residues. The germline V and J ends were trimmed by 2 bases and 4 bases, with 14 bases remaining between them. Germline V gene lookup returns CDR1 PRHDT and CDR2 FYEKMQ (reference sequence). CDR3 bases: TGTGCCAGCAGCTTAACGGACGGTCCTTTCTATGGCTACACCTTC. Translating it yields CASSLTDGPFYGYTF.

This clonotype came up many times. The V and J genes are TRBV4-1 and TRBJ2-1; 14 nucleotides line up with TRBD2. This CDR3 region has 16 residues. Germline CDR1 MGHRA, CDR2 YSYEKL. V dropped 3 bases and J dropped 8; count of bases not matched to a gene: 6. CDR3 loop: CASSQTSGRAPHEQFF. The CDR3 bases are TGCGCCAGCAGCCAGACTAGCGGGAGGGCCCCACATGAGCAGTTCTTC.

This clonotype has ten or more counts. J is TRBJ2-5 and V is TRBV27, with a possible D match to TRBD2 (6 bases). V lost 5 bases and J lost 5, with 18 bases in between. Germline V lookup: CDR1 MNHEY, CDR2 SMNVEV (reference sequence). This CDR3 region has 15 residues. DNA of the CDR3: TGTGCCAGCAGTCTGCTAGCGCCCCTCGGGGAGACCCAGTACTTC. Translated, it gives CASSLLAPLGETQYF.

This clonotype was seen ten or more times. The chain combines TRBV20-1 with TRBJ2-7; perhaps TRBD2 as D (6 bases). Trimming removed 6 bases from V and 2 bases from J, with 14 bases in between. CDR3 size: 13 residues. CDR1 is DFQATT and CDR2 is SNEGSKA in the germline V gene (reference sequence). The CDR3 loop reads CSAGSGSPYEQYF. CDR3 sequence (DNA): TGCAGTGCCGGTAGCGGAAGCCCCTACGAGCAGTACTTC.

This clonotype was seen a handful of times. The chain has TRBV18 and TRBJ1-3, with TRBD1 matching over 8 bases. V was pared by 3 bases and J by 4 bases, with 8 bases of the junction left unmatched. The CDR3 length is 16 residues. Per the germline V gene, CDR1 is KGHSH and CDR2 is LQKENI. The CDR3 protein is CASSPLWDRRGNTIYF. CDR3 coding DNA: TGTGCCAGCTCACCCCTATGGGACAGGAGAGGAAACACCATATATTTT.

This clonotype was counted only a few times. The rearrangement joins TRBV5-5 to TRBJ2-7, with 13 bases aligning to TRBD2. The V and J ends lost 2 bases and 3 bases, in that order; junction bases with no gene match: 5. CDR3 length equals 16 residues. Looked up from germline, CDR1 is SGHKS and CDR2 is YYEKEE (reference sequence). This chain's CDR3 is CASSFRTSGSVYEQYF. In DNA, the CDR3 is TGTGCCAGCAGCTTCCGGACTAGCGGGAGTGTCTACGAGCAGTACTTC. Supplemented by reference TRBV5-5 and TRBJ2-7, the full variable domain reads DAGVTQSPTHLIKTRGQQVTLRCSPISGHKSVSWYQQVLGQGPQFIFQYYEKEERGRGNFPDRFSARQFPNYSSELNVNALLLGDSALYLCASSFRTSGSVYEQYFGPGTRLTVT.

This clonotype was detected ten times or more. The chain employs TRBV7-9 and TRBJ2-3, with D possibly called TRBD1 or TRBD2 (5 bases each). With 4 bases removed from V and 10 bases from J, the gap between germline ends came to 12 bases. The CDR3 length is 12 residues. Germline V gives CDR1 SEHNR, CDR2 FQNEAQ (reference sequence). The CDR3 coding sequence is TGTGCCAGCAGCTCCGGGACGCGATCGCAGTATTTT. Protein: CASSSGTRSQYF.